The entry below gives a single T cell receptor (beta chain) sequence along with its context. It was genomic DNA that served as the template for profiling TCR beta VDJ and CDR3. TCRdb re-called the reads with MiXCR, one entry per CDR3 protein. This sample has a few hundred thousand distinct CDR3 sequences; roughly 61% occur once, and the top ten carry approximately 1.2%. Patients sequenced had flow cytometry evidence of CD8+CD57+ cell expansion. The sample belongs to a study of CD8+CD57+ T cells in acquired aplastic anemia. The source is a human donor with aplastic anemia. The sequenced sample was sorted CD4+, CD8+, or CD8+CD57+ T cells (not recorded which) from PBMCs.

CDR3 sequence (DNA): TGTGCCAGCTCCACACAAGGGTCCACTGAAGCTTTCTTT. Translation gives CASSTQGSTEAFF. This chain connects TRBV7-9 to TRBJ1-1, with D hard to call. Germline V gene lookup returns CDR1 SEHNR and CDR2 FQNEAQ (reference sequence). CDR3 length equals 13 residues. The germline V and J ends were trimmed by 8 bases and 4 bases, with 14 bases remaining between them.